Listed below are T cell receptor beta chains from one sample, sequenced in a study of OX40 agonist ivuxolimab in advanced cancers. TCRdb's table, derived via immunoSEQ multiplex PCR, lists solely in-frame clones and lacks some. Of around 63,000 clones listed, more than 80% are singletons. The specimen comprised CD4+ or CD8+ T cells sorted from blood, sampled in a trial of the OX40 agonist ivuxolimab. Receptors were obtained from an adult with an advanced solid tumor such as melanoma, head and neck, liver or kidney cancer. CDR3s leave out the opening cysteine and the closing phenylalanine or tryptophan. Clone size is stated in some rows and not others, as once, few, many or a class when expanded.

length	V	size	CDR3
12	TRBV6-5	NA	ASSTPGPPSPLH
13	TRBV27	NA	ASSLGRTGNTEAF
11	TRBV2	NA	ASSDSYYNEQF
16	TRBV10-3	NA	AISAGTTGTSAYNEQF
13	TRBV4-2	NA	ASSPLGDSYNEQF
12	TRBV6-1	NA	ASSLQGRRETQY
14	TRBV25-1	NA	ASSVGDSRSGNTIY
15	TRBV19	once	ASSIRPTRKMNTEAF
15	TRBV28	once	ASSLPGTSGIGYEQY
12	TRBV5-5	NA	ASSLAGSYQPQH
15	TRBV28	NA	ASSRQRLAGYQETQY
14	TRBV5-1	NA	ASSFLAGRNTDTQY
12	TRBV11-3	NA	ASSLGGGYNEQF
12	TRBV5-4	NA	ASSSQSGANVLT
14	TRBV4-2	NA	ASSQDNQRESYEQY
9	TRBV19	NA	ASSIGGEQF
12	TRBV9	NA	ASSVVDGANVLT
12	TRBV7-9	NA	ASSLTRGTYEQY
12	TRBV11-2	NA	ASSLDPRGETQY
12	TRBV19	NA	ASSSGIFDKPQH
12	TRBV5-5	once	ASSTWVITDTQY
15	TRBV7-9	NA	ASSWPQGQGFSYEQY